This is a list of T cell receptor beta chains from one sample in a study of blood T cell repertoires in COVID-19. Generated by immunoSEQ multiplex PCR, the TCRdb table keeps only in-frame clones and is missing some. Among a few hundred thousand clones listed, roughly 87% were seen once. Sequenced material: peripheral blood. These TCRs come from a man in his forties with active or convalescent COVID-19. Each CDR3 is given without its conserved first and last residue. Fields, in order: V gene, J gene, CDR3 protein.

TRBV9	TRBJ2-7	ASSVDPSTGRYEQY
TRBV5-6	TRBJ1-5	ASSLGLGNQPQH
TRBV4-1	TRBJ1-5	ASSQVGQGRQPQH
TRBV28	TRBJ1-2	ASTQMDSNYGYT
TRBV3-1/TRBV3-2	TRBJ1-5	ASSLGQGVNQPQH
TRBV24-1	TRBJ2-3	ATSDPAGGTDTQY
TRBV5-1	TRBJ2-3	ASNRQSYSTDTQY
TRBV5-1	TRBJ2-1	ASSGGSGIESNEQF
TRBV11-2	TRBJ2-7	ASSPSSTSYEQY
TRBV28	TRBJ2-1	ASNPSGGGPIYEQF
TRBV29-1	TRBJ2-3	SVVGGVRDTQY
TRBV5-1	TRBJ2-7	ASSGPGLAGGSYEQY
TRBV5-1	TRBJ1-2	ASSLSRGQGAYGYT
TRBV5-6	TRBJ1-1	ASSLWGGWTEAF
TRBV27	TRBJ2-2	ASSLRENTGELF
TRBV5-1	TRBJ1-4	ASSAGGMEEKLF
TRBV18	TRBJ2-1	ASSPQTSVNEQF
TRBV5-1	TRBJ1-4	ASSPERGLGEKLF
TRBV5-4	TRBJ2-5	ASSLMGGTGPQETQY
TRBV21-1	TRBJ1-4	ASSYTEKGATNEKLF
TRBV5-1	TRBJ2-3	ASRGTAYTDTQY
TRBV12-5	TRBJ1-5	ASGWGNDQPQH
TRBV23-1	TRBJ2-4	ASSPRTGAFSKNIQY
TRBV5-1	TRBJ2-4	ASSLESTGQGIQY
TRBV30	TRBJ1-5	AWNSPGLGNQPQH
TRBV28	TRBJ1-1	ASSWASNTEAF